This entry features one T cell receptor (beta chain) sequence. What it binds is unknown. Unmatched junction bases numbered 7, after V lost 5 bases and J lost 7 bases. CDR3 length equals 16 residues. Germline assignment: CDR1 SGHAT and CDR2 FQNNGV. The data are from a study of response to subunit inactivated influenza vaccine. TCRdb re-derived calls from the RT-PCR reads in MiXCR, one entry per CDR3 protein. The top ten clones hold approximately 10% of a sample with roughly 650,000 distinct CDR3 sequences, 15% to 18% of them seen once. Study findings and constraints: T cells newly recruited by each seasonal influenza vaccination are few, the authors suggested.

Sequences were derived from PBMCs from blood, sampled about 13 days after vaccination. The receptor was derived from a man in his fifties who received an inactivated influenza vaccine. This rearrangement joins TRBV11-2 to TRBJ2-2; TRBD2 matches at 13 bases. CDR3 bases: TGTGCCAGCAGCATACTAGCGGGGGGGCCCGGCGGGGAGCTGTTTTTT. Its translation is CASSILAGGPGGELFF. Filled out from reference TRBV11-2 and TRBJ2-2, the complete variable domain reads EAGVAQSPRYKIIEKRQSVAFWCNPISGHATLYWYQQILGQGPKLLIQFQNNGVVDDSQLPKDRFSAERLKGVDSTLKIQPAKLEDSAVYLCASSILAGGPGGELFFGEGSRLTVL.